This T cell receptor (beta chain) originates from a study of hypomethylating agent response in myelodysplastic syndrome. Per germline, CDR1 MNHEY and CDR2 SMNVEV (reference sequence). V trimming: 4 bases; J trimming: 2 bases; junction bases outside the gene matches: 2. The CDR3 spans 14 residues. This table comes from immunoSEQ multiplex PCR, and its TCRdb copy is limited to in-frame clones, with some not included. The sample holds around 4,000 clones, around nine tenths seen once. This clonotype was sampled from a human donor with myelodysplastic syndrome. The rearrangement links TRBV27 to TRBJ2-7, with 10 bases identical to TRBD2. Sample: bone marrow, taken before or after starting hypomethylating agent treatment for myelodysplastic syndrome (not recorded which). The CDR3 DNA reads TGTGCCAGCAGTTCAGCGGGGGGGGCCTACGAGCAGTACTTC. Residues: CASSSAGGAYEQYF.